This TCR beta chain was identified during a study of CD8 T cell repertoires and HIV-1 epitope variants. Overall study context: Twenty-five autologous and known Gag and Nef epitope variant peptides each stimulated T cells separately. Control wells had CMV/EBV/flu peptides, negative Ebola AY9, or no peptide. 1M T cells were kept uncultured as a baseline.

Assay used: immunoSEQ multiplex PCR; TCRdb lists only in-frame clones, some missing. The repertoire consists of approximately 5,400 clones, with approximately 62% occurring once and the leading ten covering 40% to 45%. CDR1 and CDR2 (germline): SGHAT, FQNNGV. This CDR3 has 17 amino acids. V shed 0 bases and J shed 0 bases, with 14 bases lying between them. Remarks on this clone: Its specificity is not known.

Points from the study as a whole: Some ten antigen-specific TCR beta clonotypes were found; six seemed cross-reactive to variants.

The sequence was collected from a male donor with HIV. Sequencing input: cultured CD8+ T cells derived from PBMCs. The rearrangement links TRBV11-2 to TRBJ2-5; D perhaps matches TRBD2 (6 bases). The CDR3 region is CASSLEGTGENQETQYF. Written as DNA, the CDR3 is TGTGCCAGCAGCTTAGAGGGTACGGGGGAGAACCAAGAGACCCAGTACTTC.